This is a list of T cell receptor beta chains from one sample in a study of T cell responses to AZD1222 COVID-19 vaccine. Measured with immunoSEQ multiplex PCR; TCRdb has only the in-frame clones, and not every one. The sample holds some 200,000 clones, about 94% seen once. The material sequenced was peripheral blood, taken 28 days after the second AZD1222 dose. The receptor set was obtained from an adult who received the AZD1222 COVID-19 vaccine. CDR3s include the opening cysteine and the closing phenylalanine or tryptophan.

CASSGDLGRTDTQYF	TRBJ2-3	TRBV10-1
CASSMGFPVNEQFF	TRBJ2-1	TRBV19
CAISGAVNYGYTF	TRBJ1-2	TRBV28
CAIGSSGLSYEQYF	TRBJ2-7	TRBV6-6
CAISVPAGELFF	TRBJ2-2	TRBV10-3
CASSLTVNQPQHF	TRBJ1-5	TRBV3-1/TRBV3-2
CASRADSDPLNEQYF	TRBJ2-7	TRBV10-1
CATSRRGGASNQPQHF	TRBJ1-5	TRBV15
CALSGGLNYGYTF	TRBJ1-2	TRBV28
CASSPITGQINTEAFF	TRBJ1-1	TRBV7-8